These 26 T cell receptor beta chains share one sample of origin, sequenced in a study of blood T cell repertoires in COVID-19. Assay used: immunoSEQ multiplex PCR; TCRdb lists only in-frame clones, some missing. The sample has some 80,000 clones, around 81% seen once. The sample comprised peripheral blood. All receptors come from a man older than 75 with active or convalescent COVID-19.

In its sample, this clone was seen once. The V gene is TRBV11-3, the J gene TRBJ2-3; D ambiguous. The germline V and J ends were trimmed by 5 bases and 5 bases, with 8 bases remaining between them. CDR3 length: 12 residues. Germline lookup yields CDR1 SGHNT and CDR2 YENEEA. The CDR3 sequence: CASSLNKDTQYF. DNA of the CDR3: TGTGCCAGCAGCCTCAACAAAGATACGCAGTATTTT.

The chain carries TRBV6-5 and TRBJ2-3; maybe TRBD2 (6 bases). Trimming cost V 8 bases and J 2 bases, with 17 bases left between them. The CDR3 consists of 15 residues. CDR1 and CDR2 from the germline V gene are MNHEY and SVGAGI. CDR3: CASGKDRDFTDTQYF. DNA of the CDR3: TGTGCCAGCGGAAAAGACCGGGACTTCACAGATACGCAGTATTTT.

The chain has TRBV29-1 and TRBJ1-3, with unresolved D. Per germline, CDR1 SQVTM and CDR2 ANQGSEA. The CDR3 sequence is 14 residues long. Trimming cost V 3 bases and J 0 bases, with 9 bases left between them. CDR3 loop: CSVDRSGSGNTIYF. As DNA, the CDR3 is TGCAGCGTTGACAGGTCAGGCTCTGGAAACACCATATATTTT.

This chain links TRBV20-1 with TRBJ2-5; 13 bases line up with TRBD2. Germline CDR1 and CDR2: DFQATT and SNEGSKA (reference sequence). CDR3 length: 17 residues. V gave up 3 bases and J gave up 0 bases; unmatched junction bases: 7. This chain's CDR3 is CSASRLAGGPYQETQYF. The CDR3 DNA follows: TGCAGTGCTAGTAGACTAGCGGGGGGACCGTACCAAGAGACCCAGTACTTC.

V is TRBV5-6 and J is TRBJ2-1; TRBD1 is a possible D gene (8 bases). V was cut by 4 bases and J by 9 bases, with 17 bases left in between. CDR1 and CDR2 from the germline V gene are SGHDT and YYEEEE. The CDR3 contains 14 residues. The CDR3 DNA reads TGTGCCAGCAGCCTACGGACAGGGAGGGGTGAGCAGTTCTTC. Translating gives CASSLRTGRGEQFF.

This clone came up once. This sequence joins TRBV5-6 and TRBJ2-1; weak D call: TRBD2 (6 bases). Germline CDR1 and CDR2: SGHDT and YYEEEE. The CDR3 has 15 amino acids. Trimming stripped 4 bases from V and 8 bases from J, with 19 bases between. The CDR3 bases are TGTGCCAGCAGCCTACCGGGACTCAAGGTCTATGAGCAGTTCTTC. This encodes CASSLPGLKVYEQFF.

V and J are TRBV11-2 and TRBJ2-2; TRBD2 is a possible D gene (5 bases). The CDR3 extends over 16 amino acids. Germline V gene data show CDR1 as SGHAT and CDR2 as FQNNGV. V lost 3 bases and J lost 4, with 15 bases in between. This chain's CDR3 is CASSLGSSRGTGELFF. CDR3 sequence (DNA): TGTGCCAGCAGCTTGGGGTCCTCCCGGGGCACCGGGGAGCTGTTTTTT.

J is TRBJ1-1 and V is TRBV18; D not resolved. Germline CDR1 reads KGHSH; CDR2 reads LQKENI. The CDR3 totals 14 residues. The germline V and J ends were trimmed by 3 bases and 4 bases, with 12 bases remaining between them. CDR3 DNA: TGTGCCAGCTCACCGGTAGATTTGAGCACTGAAGCTTTCTTT. It specifies CASSPVDLSTEAFF. Drawing the rest from reference TRBV18 and TRBJ1-1, the complete variable domain is NAGVMQNPRHLVRRRGQEARLRCSPMKGHSHVYWYRQLPEEGLKFMVYLQKENIIDESGMPKERFSAEFPKEGPSILRIQQVVRGDSAAYFCASSPVDLSTEAFFGQGTRLTVV.

This clone came up once. The chain has TRBV28 and TRBJ1-6; TRBD1 might be the D (5 bases). The CDR3 runs 15 residues. Germline-derived CDR1 and CDR2 are MDHEN and SYDVKM. Trimming took 1 base from V and 6 from J, leaving 10 bases between them. This CDR3 is CASSLSGTRNSPLHF. CDR3 nucleotide sequence: TGTGCCAGCAGTTTATCTGGGACTCGTAATTCACCCCTCCACTTT. The whole variable domain, filled in from reference TRBV28 and TRBJ1-6, reads DVKVTQSSRYLVKRTGEKVFLECVQDMDHENMFWYRQDPGLGLRLIYFSYDVKMKEKGDIPEGYSVSREKKERFSLILESASTNQTSMYLCASSLSGTRNSPLHFGNGTRLTVT.

The CDR3 reads CASSHTLAGEETQYF. CDR3 coding DNA: TGTGCCAGCAGCCATACACTAGCGGGAGAAGAGACCCAGTACTTC. V is TRBV7-9 and J is TRBJ2-5; TRBD2 matches at 11 bases. CDR1 and CDR2 from the germline V gene are SEHNR and FQNEAQ (reference sequence). This CDR3 contains 15 residues. V shed 5 bases, J shed 3 bases, and the junction held 5 bases outside the gene matches.

This clone was seen a few times. The J gene is TRBJ1-6, the V gene TRBV10-2; 9 positions agree with TRBD1. Germline CDR1 is WSHSY and CDR2 is SAAADI. This CDR3 is built from 13 residues. With 6 bases clipped from V and 10 bases from J, the junction kept 4 bases outside the gene matches. The CDR3 nucleotides read TGCGCCAGCAGGCGGGACAGGGTCTCACCCCTCCACTTT. Its protein is CASRRDRVSPLHF.

The chain joins TRBV6-1 to TRBJ2-1, with D tentatively TRBD2 (6 bases). CDR1 is MNHNS and CDR2 is SASEGT in the germline V gene. Trimming shortened V by 7 bases and J by 6 bases, and 13 bases separated the two germline ends. CDR3 size: 13 residues. This CDR3 is CASNYRGLNEQFF. Here the CDR3 DNA reads TGTGCCAGCAATTACCGGGGACTCAATGAGCAGTTCTTC.

This clone was observed a single time. The gene calls are TRBV19 and TRBJ2-1; a weak D match, TRBD2 (6 bases). V gave up 1 base and J gave up 10 bases, with 17 bases separating them. This CDR3 region has 15 residues. Germline CDR1 reads LNHDA; CDR2 reads SQIVND (reference sequence). Written as DNA, the CDR3 is TGTGCCAGTAGTATAGGGGGAAGCGGGCCCAAGGAGCAGTTCTTC. This codes for CASSIGGSGPKEQFF.

The V gene is TRBV28, the J gene TRBJ2-7, with TRBD1 matching over 8 bases. Germline V gives CDR1 MDHEN, CDR2 SYDVKM. The CDR3 sequence is 14 residues long. Trimming took 5 bases from V and 2 from J; bases not matched to a gene: 5. In DNA, the CDR3 is TGTGCCAGCAGTCCCCAGGACAGGGCCTACGAGCAGTACGTC. The encoded protein is CASSPQDRAYEQYV.

This clone appeared a single time. The V and J genes are TRBV12-2 and TRBJ1-4; no DNA check was done on the table's D call, TRBD1. TRBV12-2 is labeled a pseudogene. The CDR3 is 14 residues long. Here the CDR3 reads CASPQEATNEKLFF. The CDR3 region has the DNA TGTGCAAGTCCCCAGGAAGCAACTAATGAAAAACTGTTTTTT.

This sequence joins TRBV18 and TRBJ2-5; 8 nucleotides line up with TRBD1. Trimming removed 6 bases from V and 5 bases from J; junction bases left unmatched: 14. Germline V gene sequence: CDR1 KGHSH, CDR2 LQKENI. The CDR3 is 16 residues long. The CDR3 coding sequence is TGTGCCAGCTCGCATGGAAGGACAGGGCGGATGGAGACCCAGTACTTC. The encoded protein is CASSHGRTGRMETQYF.

The V call is TRBV6-5, the J call TRBJ2-7; D remains ambiguous. This CDR3 is 15 amino acids long. Germline lookup yields CDR1 MNHEY and CDR2 SVGAGI. Trimming removed 4 bases at V and 1 base at J, with 14 bases between. The CDR3 spells CASSFQVGISYEQYV. CDR3 DNA sequence: TGTGCCAGCAGTTTCCAAGTTGGCATATCCTACGAGCAGTACGTC.

The chain joins TRBV9 to TRBJ2-3, with TRBD2 matching 7 bases. CDR3 length: 18 amino acids. Germline V CDR1 and CDR2: SGDLS, YYNGEE. The J segment lost 0 bases and the V segment lost 3 bases, leaving 13 bases of the junction unmatched. CDR3 sequence reads: CASSETLWGGSSTDTQYF. In nucleotides, the CDR3 is TGTGCCAGCAGCGAGACACTTTGGGGGGGGTCTAGCACAGATACGCAGTATTTT.

This chain links TRBV24-1 with TRBJ1-2, with 9 bases matching TRBD1. V was pared by 2 bases and J by 7 bases, with 10 bases of the junction left unmatched. The CDR3 length is 16 residues. The germline V gene has CDR1 KGHDR and CDR2 SFDVKD. DNA of the CDR3: TGTGCCACCAGTGATTCGACCGGGACAGGGAGGTTTGGCTACACCTTC. This encodes CATSDSTGTGRFGYTF.

The V gene is TRBV28, the J gene TRBJ1-1; 12 bases align to TRBD1. V gave up 2 bases and J gave up 3 bases; unmatched junction bases: 7. The germline V gene has CDR1 MDHEN and CDR2 SYDVKM. This CDR3 is 17 amino acids long. CDR3 in DNA: TGTGCCAGCAGTTTACTGGGACAGGGGGCTTGGGACACTGAAGCTTTCTTT. As protein: CASSLLGQGAWDTEAFF. Filled out from reference TRBV28 and TRBJ1-1, the complete variable domain reads DVKVTQSSRYLVKRTGEKVFLECVQDMDHENMFWYRQDPGLGLRLIYFSYDVKMKEKGDIPEGYSVSREKKERFSLILESASTNQTSMYLCASSLLGQGAWDTEAFFGQGTRLTVV.

This sequence joins TRBV27 and TRBJ2-7; D might be TRBD2 (5 bases). Germline values: CDR1 MNHEY, CDR2 SMNVEV (reference sequence). The V gene lost 2 bases and the J gene lost 0 bases, with 11 bases spanning the gap. The length of the CDR3 is 15 residues. The DNA of the CDR3 is TGTGCCAGCAGTTTAAAGTCTACTAGCTCCTACGAGCAGTACGTC. This translates into CASSLKSTSSYEQYV.

The rearrangement uses TRBV7-9 and TRBJ1-1; possible D gene TRBD1, 5 bases. Germline V CDR1 and CDR2: SEHNR, FQNEAQ (reference sequence). CDR3 size: 12 residues. The V and J ends lost 5 bases and 10 bases respectively, with 14 bases between them. CDR3 protein: CASSPGLFVAFF. The DNA of the CDR3 is TGTGCCAGCAGCCCAGGGTTATTCGTAGCTTTCTTT.

The chain combines TRBV19 with TRBJ2-7; 7 bases fit TRBD1. With 6 bases clipped from V and 2 bases from J, the junction kept 7 bases outside the gene matches. The CDR3 is 14 residues long. Germline V CDR1 and CDR2: LNHDA, SQIVND (reference sequence). The CDR3 DNA sequence: TGTGCCAGTAGCTCAACAGGGGAGACCTACGAGCAGTACGTC. Protein product: CASSSTGETYEQYV.

J is TRBJ2-7 and V is TRBV15; a weak D match, TRBD1 (5 bases). Germline loops: CDR1 LNHNV, CDR2 YYDKDF (reference sequence). V lost 0 bases and J lost 11, with 20 bases in between. The CDR3 contains 15 residues. CDR3 nucleotide sequence: TGTGCCACCAGCAGAGATTTGGGGCCCCAGACAACTGAGTACGTC. This translates into CATSRDLGPQTTEYV.

The genes are TRBV19 and TRBJ1-1; 10 bases agree with TRBD1. Trimming took 11 bases from V and 4 from J; bases not matched to a gene: 10. CDR1 is LNHDA and CDR2 is SQIVND in the germline V gene (reference sequence). The length of the CDR3 is 14 residues. The CDR3 loop reads CASGDRGSGTEAFF. The DNA of the CDR3 is TGTGCCTCGGGGGACAGGGGTTCGGGCACTGAAGCTTTCTTT. Using reference TRBV19 and TRBJ1-1 for the parts outside the CDR3, the full variable domain is DGGITQSPKYLFRKEGQNVTLSCEQNLNHDAMYWYRQDPGQGLRLIYYSQIVNDFQKGDIAEGYSVSREKKESFPLTVTSAQKNPTAFYLCASGDRGSGTEAFFGQGTRLTVV.

Turning to this clone: Germline and junction disagree at one end, which may indicate a read error. The chain recombines TRBV28 with TRBJ1-2, with 7 positions matching TRBD1. Germline loops: CDR1 MDHEN, CDR2 SYDVKM. CDR3 length: 15 amino acids. CDR3 in DNA: TGTGCCAGCAGGGCTACAGGGGCAGTTAACAATGGCTACACCTTC. The encoded protein is CASRATGAVNNGYTF.